This TCR beta chain stems from a study of cytomegalovirus exposure and HLA in healthy donors. A word on this clone: What it binds is not known.

General study findings and limits: Segments of the TCR beta V type were, in most cases, productive about 87% or about 30% of the time in an earlier analysis. Follow-up analysis later connected one missense variant in DCLRE1C with trimming of TCR beta V- and J-genes.

The PCR was carried out with 60 Vbeta primers and 13 Jbeta primers. The protocol was immunoSEQ multiplex PCR, while the TCRdb copy is restricted to in-frame clones and leaves out a portion. The data hold roughly 150,000 clones, with about three quarters observed a single time. This clonotype was obtained from a male donor in good health and CMV-seronegative. Sequencing input: PBMCs.

CDR3 DNA: TGTGCCAGCAGTGAACAGAACTATGGCTACACCTTC. It encodes CASSEQNYGYTF. The V call is TRBV25-1, the J call TRBJ1-2; D remains unclear. Germline V gene data show CDR1 as MGHDK and CDR2 as SYGVNS. The CDR3 has 12 amino acids. V lost 2 bases, J lost 2 bases, and 3 bases lay in between.